These 30 T cell receptor beta chains came from one sample sequenced in a study of cytomegalovirus exposure and HLA in healthy donors. Vbeta (60) and Jbeta (13) primers were used in the PCR. Assay used: immunoSEQ multiplex PCR; TCRdb lists only in-frame clones, some missing. Altogether over 50,000 clones are present, about 86% being singletons, with the ten largest covering approximately 1.5%. Sequencing input: PBMCs. These receptors were obtained from a man between 35 and 55 years old in good health and CMV-seronegative.

Concerning this clone itself: Distinct nucleotide sequences in the sample also encode this CDR3. This sequence joins TRBV9 and TRBJ2-7; TRBD1 matches 9 bases. This CDR3 has 14 residues. V shed 3 bases, J shed 3 bases, and the junction held 4 bases outside the gene matches. CDR1 SGDLS and CDR2 YYNGEE come from the germline V gene. CDR3 DNA: TGTGCCAGCAGCGAAGGGGGACAGGGCTACGAGCAGTACTTC. Encoded protein: CASSEGGQGYEQYF.

The chain has TRBV19 and TRBJ2-5, with D maybe TRBD2 (6 bases). Trimming took off 1 base at V and 0 bases at J, with 21 bases between the two ends. Germline loops: CDR1 LNHDA, CDR2 SQIVND (reference sequence). CDR3 size: 19 residues. In nucleotides, the CDR3 is TGTGCCAGTAGTATAGGGGGCGGGCGCGGGGTGAAGTACCAAGAGACCCAGTACTTC. Amino acids: CASSIGGGRGVKYQETQYF.

The V and J genes are TRBV5-6 and TRBJ2-7; 8 bases line up with TRBD1. Trimming cost V 4 bases and J 4 bases; bases outside gene matches: 22. Germline values: CDR1 SGHDT, CDR2 YYEEEE. This CDR3 comprises 19 residues. DNA of the CDR3: TGTGCCAGCAGCCACCGGGACAGGTGGCAAATGGGGCTACCATACGAGCAGTACGTC. Translation: CASSHRDRWQMGLPYEQYV.

The gene calls are TRBV9 and TRBJ2-1, with 10 bases that match TRBD2. In germline, CDR1 is SGDLS, CDR2 YYNGEE. V shed 4 bases and J 3 bases; nucleotides not matched to a gene: 10. The CDR3 has 17 residues. CDR3 protein: CASSPGSGGAFYNEQFF. CDR3 DNA sequence: TGTGCCAGCAGCCCGGGGAGCGGGGGGGCTTTCTACAATGAGCAGTTCTTC.

The chain joins TRBV11-3 to TRBJ1-1, with D possibly being TRBD1 (6 bases). V lost 5 bases, J lost 8 bases, and 15 bases lay in between. The V gene's germline CDR1 is SGHNT and CDR2 YENEEA. The CDR3 has 13 amino acids. For the CDR3, the DNA is TGTGCCAGCAGCCCCGGGGGGGGACACGAAGCTTTCTTT. Translated: CASSPGGGHEAFF.

The CDR3 region has the DNA TGTGCCTGGAGTTTACAGGGGGCAAGACAGCCCCAGCATTTT. Its translation is CAWSLQGARQPQHF. The chain uses TRBV30 and TRBJ1-5; 9 positions match TRBD1. With V trimmed by 2 bases and J by 7 bases, 6 bases remained unmatched. The CDR3 runs to 14 residues. Germline loops: CDR1 GTSNPN, CDR2 SVGIG (reference sequence).

J is TRBJ1-4 and V is TRBV2; a possible D gene is TRBD1 (6 bases). V was clipped by 3 bases and J by 3 bases, with 17 bases between them. CDR1 SNHLY and CDR2 FYNNEI come from the germline V gene. CDR3 length equals 17 residues. The CDR3 protein is CASSEGGLGAANEKLFF. The CDR3 coding sequence is TGTGCCAGCAGTGAGGGTGGTTTGGGGGCAGCTAATGAAAAACTGTTTTTT.

V is TRBV7-2 and J is TRBJ1-1; 8 bases are a match to TRBD1. From germline, CDR1 is SGHTA and CDR2 FQGNSA. V lost 4 bases, J lost 6 bases, and 7 bases stayed unmatched. The CDR3 has 14 residues. Written as DNA, the CDR3 is TGTGCCAGCAGCTCCGTCCCGGGACAGGCTGAAGCTTTCTTT. Protein product: CASSSVPGQAEAFF.

The J gene is TRBJ1-1, the V gene TRBV7-9; possible D gene TRBD1, 5 bases. The V end lost 7 bases, the J end lost 4 bases, and 13 bases lay between the germline ends. CDR3 length: 13 residues. The germline V gene has CDR1 SEHNR and CDR2 FQNEAQ (reference sequence). CDR3 in amino acids: CASTPGQGTEAFF. The CDR3 DNA follows: TGTGCCAGCACTCCGGGCCAGGGCACTGAAGCTTTCTTT.

The V call is TRBV6-6, the J call TRBJ2-5; D gene uncertain. Trimming left V 6 bases short and J 5 bases short, with 13 bases between. The CDR3 totals 13 residues. Looked up from germline, CDR1 is MNHNY and CDR2 is SVGAGI (reference sequence). Here the CDR3 DNA reads TGTGCCAGCAGCCCAATGGCTGTCGAGACCCAGTACTTC. Translation: CASSPMAVETQYF.

This chain uses TRBV6-5 with TRBJ2-3, with D tentatively TRBD2 (6 bases). Germline CDR1 reads MNHEY; CDR2 reads SVGAGI. The CDR3 is made up of 14 amino acids. Trimming stripped 7 bases from V and 2 bases from J, with 13 bases between. The CDR3 sequence is CASMGGSATDTQYF. Written as DNA, the CDR3 is TGTGCCAGCATGGGAGGCTCAGCCACAGATACGCAGTATTTT.

V gene TRBV7-6 combines with J gene TRBJ2-3; 8 bases align to TRBD2. Germline assignment: CDR1 SGHVS and CDR2 FNYEAQ. This CDR3 contains 17 residues. V shed 2 bases, J shed 5 bases, and the junction held 12 bases outside the gene matches. This CDR3 is CASSLKASGGLGDTQYF. The DNA for the CDR3 is TGTGCCAGCAGCTTAAAGGCCAGCGGGGGTTTGGGAGATACGCAGTATTTT.

The chain combines TRBV19 with TRBJ2-7; a possible D gene is TRBD1 (5 bases). The CDR3 runs 14 residues. Trimming pared 3 bases from V and 8 bases from J, leaving 17 bases between. Germline V lookup: CDR1 LNHDA, CDR2 SQIVND (reference sequence). The CDR3 protein is CASSMGPAGMQQYF. CDR3 coding DNA: TGTGCCAGTAGTATGGGGCCCGCTGGGATGCAGCAGTACTTC.

This clone was detected once. The chain carries TRBV7-9 and TRBJ2-5; D might be TRBD1 (5 bases). The CDR3 is made up of 15 amino acids. V lost 5 bases and J 2 bases, leaving 15 bases between the germline ends. Per germline, CDR1 SEHNR and CDR2 FQNEAQ (reference sequence). The CDR3 DNA sequence: TGTGCCAGCAGCCGGTGGCAGGACAAGCAAGAGACCCAGTACTTC. Encoded protein: CASSRWQDKQETQYF.

This clone was observed once. This chain links TRBV9 with TRBJ2-1; the D gene is possibly TRBD2 (6 bases). This CDR3 contains 15 residues. Germline CDR1 is SGDLS and CDR2 is YYNGEE. V was clipped by 0 bases and J by 2 bases, with 9 bases between them. The CDR3 DNA sequence: TGTGCCAGCAGCGTAGCCGCGGGGACCTACAATGAGCAGTTCTTC. It encodes CASSVAAGTYNEQFF.

CDR3 region: CATSRATGAGGEQYV. CDR3 nucleotides: TGTGCCACCAGCAGAGCTACAGGGGCCGGGGGGGAGCAGTACGTC. The chain uses TRBV15 and TRBJ2-7; D tentatively fits TRBD1 or TRBD2 (7 bases each). V lost 1 base, J lost 7 bases, and 17 bases lay in between. Germline CDR1 and CDR2: LNHNV and YYDKDF (reference sequence). This CDR3 region has 15 residues.

The chain has TRBV27 and TRBJ2-3; 8 nucleotides agree with TRBD2. The CDR3 contains 16 residues. With V trimmed by 4 bases and J by 3 bases, 9 bases remained unmatched. The germline V gene has CDR1 MNHEY and CDR2 SMNVEV (reference sequence). CDR3 DNA sequence: TGTGCCAGCAGTTCGGGTTGGGGACTAGATACAGATACGCAGTATTTT. Translated, it gives CASSSGWGLDTDTQYF.

The genes are TRBV2 and TRBJ2-3; TRBD1 is a possible D gene (6 bases). Germline-derived CDR1 and CDR2 are SNHLY and FYNNEI. The CDR3 totals 15 residues. Trimming shortened V by 6 bases and J by 3 bases, and 16 bases separated the two germline ends. CDR3 sequence reads: CASRAQGSGTDTQYF. For the CDR3, the DNA is TGTGCCAGCAGGGCACAGGGATCGGGTACAGATACGCAGTATTTT.

The chain combines TRBV5-5 with TRBJ2-5, with 9 positions matching TRBD1. Per germline, CDR1 SGHKS and CDR2 YYEKEE (reference sequence). The CDR3 totals 15 residues. The V and J ends lost 0 bases and 5 bases, in that order; junction bases with no gene match: 5. The CDR3 loop is CASSLARTGEETQYF. The DNA of the CDR3 is TGTGCCAGCAGCTTGGCCAGGACAGGGGAGGAGACCCAGTACTTC.

J is TRBJ1-2 and V is TRBV4-3; D unclear. V lost 0 bases to trimming and J lost 4 bases, with 15 bases between them. CDR3 length: 16 amino acids. Germline assignment: CDR1 LGHNA and CDR2 YSLEER. This CDR3 is CASSQDTSALAYGYTF. CDR3 sequence (DNA): TGCGCCAGCAGCCAAGATACGTCCGCACTCGCCTATGGCTACACCTTC.

This chain's CDR3 is CAISEGAAGVAFF. The CDR3 DNA is TGTGCCATCAGTGAGGGGGCAGCCGGTGTTGCTTTCTTT. This chain links TRBV10-3 with TRBJ1-1, with D possibly TRBD1 on 5 matching bases. The CDR3 is 13 residues long. The germline V gene has CDR1 ENHRY and CDR2 SYGVKD. V gave up 2 bases and J gave up 11 bases, with 15 bases separating them.

This clone was recorded only once. J is TRBJ2-5 and V is TRBV29-1; 9 positions agree with TRBD1. Germline V gene data show CDR1 as SQVTM and CDR2 as ANQGSEA. J lost 1 base, V lost 1 base, and 7 bases had no gene match. CDR3 length: 16 residues. CDR3 region: CSVEVPGTGPQETQYF. As DNA, the CDR3 is TGCAGCGTTGAAGTTCCTGGGACAGGGCCCCAAGAGACCCAGTACTTC.

The J gene is TRBJ1-2, the V gene TRBV7-6; D is uncertain. Trimming shortened V by 2 bases and J by 0 bases, and 10 bases separated the two germline ends. Germline CDR1 SGHVS, CDR2 FNYEAQ. The CDR3 is 15 residues long. This CDR3 reads CASSLSGKANYGYTF. The CDR3 DNA reads TGTGCCAGCAGCTTAAGCGGAAAAGCTAACTATGGCTACACCTTC.

This clone was detected a few times. CDR3 residues: CASSGQGLMNTEAFF. The CDR3 DNA is TGTGCCAGCTCGGGACAGGGGCTCATGAACACTGAAGCTTTCTTT. The chain has TRBV2 and TRBJ1-1; 10 bases map to TRBD1. The V gene's germline CDR1 is SNHLY and CDR2 FYNNEI. J lost 0 bases, V lost 8 bases, and 6 bases had no gene match. This CDR3 is 15 amino acids long.

This clone appeared once. The chain links TRBV4-2 to TRBJ2-5; TRBD2 is a possible D gene (5 bases). V lost 1 base to trimming and J lost 4 bases, with 13 bases between them. This CDR3 region has 15 residues. CDR1 and CDR2 (germline): LGHNA, YNFKEQ. The CDR3 region has the DNA TGTGCCAGCAGCCAAGTAGAGGAACGGGGAGAGACCCAGTACTTC. Its translation: CASSQVEERGETQYF.

V and J are TRBV9 and TRBJ2-1, with 12 nucleotides matching TRBD1. This CDR3 is 14 amino acids long. Per the germline V gene, CDR1 is SGDLS and CDR2 is YYNGEE. J was trimmed by 8 bases and V by 3 bases; bases with no gene match: 3. CDR3 protein: CASSAGTGGHEQFF. The CDR3 DNA reads as TGTGCCAGCAGCGCCGGGACAGGGGGCCATGAGCAGTTCTTC. The full variable domain, rest sourced from reference TRBV9 and TRBJ2-1, is DSGVTQTPKHLITATGQRVTLRCSPRSGDLSVYWYQQSLDQGLQFLIQYYNGEERAKGNILERFSAQQFPDLHSELNLSSLELGDSALYFCASSAGTGGHEQFFGPGTRLTVL.

The chain links TRBV5-1 to TRBJ2-1, with 9 bases fitting TRBD2. This CDR3 region has 15 residues. V gave up 6 bases and J gave up 3 bases; unmatched junction bases: 7. Germline assignment: CDR1 SGHRS and CDR2 YFSETQ. This CDR3 reads CASTPFSGSYNEQFF. CDR3 DNA: TGCGCCAGCACCCCCTTTAGCGGGAGCTACAATGAGCAGTTCTTC.

The chain combines TRBV9 with TRBJ1-3; no definite D call. Trimming removed 2 bases at V and 4 bases at J, with 13 bases between. The CDR3 has 15 residues. Germline-derived CDR1 and CDR2 are SGDLS and YYNGEE. This CDR3 reads CASSVGDLAGNTIYF. In nucleotides, the CDR3 is TGTGCCAGCAGCGTTGGAGACTTGGCCGGAAACACCATATATTTT. The full variable domain, in which reference TRBV9 and TRBJ1-3 provide the parts outside the CDR3, is DSGVTQTPKHLITATGQRVTLRCSPRSGDLSVYWYQQSLDQGLQFLIQYYNGEERAKGNILERFSAQQFPDLHSELNLSSLELGDSALYFCASSVGDLAGNTIYFGEGSWLTVV.

This clone occurred once. The chain combines TRBV7-9 with TRBJ2-2; 7 positions agree with TRBD2. J gave up 6 bases and V 6 bases, and 7 bases lay outside the gene matches. Germline CDR1 and CDR2: SEHNR and FQNEAQ (reference sequence). This CDR3 comprises 14 residues. CDR3 coding DNA: TGTGCCAGCAGGCTTGGACTAGAGCCCGGGGAGCTGTTTTTT. Translation: CASRLGLEPGELFF.

This clone was observed a single time. The chain employs TRBV13 and TRBJ1-1; perhaps TRBD1 as D (6 bases). The CDR3 has 13 residues. V lost 5 bases to trimming and J lost 6 bases, with 13 bases between them. CDR1 PRHDT and CDR2 FYEKMQ come from the germline V gene (reference sequence). The CDR3 bases are TGTGCCAGCAGCCCACAGGGCCGGGCTGAAGCTTTCTTT. Protein: CASSPQGRAEAFF.